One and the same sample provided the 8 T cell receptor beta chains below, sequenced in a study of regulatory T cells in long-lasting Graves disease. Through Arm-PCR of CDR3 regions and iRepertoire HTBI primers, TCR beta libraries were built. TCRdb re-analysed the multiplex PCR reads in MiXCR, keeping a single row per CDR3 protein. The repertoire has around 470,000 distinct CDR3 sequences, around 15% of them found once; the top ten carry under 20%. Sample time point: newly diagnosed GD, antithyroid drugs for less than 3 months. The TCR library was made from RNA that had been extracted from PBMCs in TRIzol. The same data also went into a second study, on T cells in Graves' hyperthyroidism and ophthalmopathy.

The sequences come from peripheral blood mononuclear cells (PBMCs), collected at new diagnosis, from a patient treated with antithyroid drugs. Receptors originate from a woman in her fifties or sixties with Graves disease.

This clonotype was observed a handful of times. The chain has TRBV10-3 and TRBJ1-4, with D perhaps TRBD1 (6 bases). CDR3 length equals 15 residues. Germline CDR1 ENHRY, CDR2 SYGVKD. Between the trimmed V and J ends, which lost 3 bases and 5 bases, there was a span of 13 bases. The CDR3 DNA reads TGTGCCATCAGTGATACGACAGGAAGAAATGAAAAACTGTTTTTT. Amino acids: CAISDTTGRNEKLFF.

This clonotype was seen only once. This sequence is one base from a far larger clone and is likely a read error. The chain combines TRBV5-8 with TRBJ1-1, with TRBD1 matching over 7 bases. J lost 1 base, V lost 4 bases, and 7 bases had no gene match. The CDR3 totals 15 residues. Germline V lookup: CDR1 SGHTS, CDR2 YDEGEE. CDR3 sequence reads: CASSLWTGPNTEAFF. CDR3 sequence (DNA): TGTGCCAGCAGCCTATGGACAGGTCCGAACACTGAAGCTTTCTTT.

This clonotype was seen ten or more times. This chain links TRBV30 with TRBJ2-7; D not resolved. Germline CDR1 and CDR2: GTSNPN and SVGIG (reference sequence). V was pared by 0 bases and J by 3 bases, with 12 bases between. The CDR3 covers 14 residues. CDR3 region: CAWSVRLRVYEQYF. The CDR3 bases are TGTGCCTGGAGTGTACGGTTGCGAGTCTACGAGCAGTACTTC.

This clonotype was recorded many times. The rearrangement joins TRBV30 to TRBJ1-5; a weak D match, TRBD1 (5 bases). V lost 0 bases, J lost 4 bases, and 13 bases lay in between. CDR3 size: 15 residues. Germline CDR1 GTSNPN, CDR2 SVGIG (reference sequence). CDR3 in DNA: TGTGCCTGGAGTGTATCTCGGGGGAGAAATCAGCCCCAGCATTTT. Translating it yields CAWSVSRGRNQPQHF.

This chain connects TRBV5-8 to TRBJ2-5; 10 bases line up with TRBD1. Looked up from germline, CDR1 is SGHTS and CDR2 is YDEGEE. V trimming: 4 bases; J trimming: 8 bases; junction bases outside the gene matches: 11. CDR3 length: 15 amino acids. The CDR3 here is CASSPRTGGRGTQYF. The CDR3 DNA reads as TGTGCCAGCAGCCCGAGGACAGGGGGTCGGGGAACCCAGTACTTC.

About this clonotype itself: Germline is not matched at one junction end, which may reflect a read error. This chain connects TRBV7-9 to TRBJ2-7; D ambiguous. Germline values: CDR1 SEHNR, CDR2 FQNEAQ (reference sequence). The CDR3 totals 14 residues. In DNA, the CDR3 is TGTGCCGGCAGCTTAGTTGCATTACCCTACGAGCAGTACTTC. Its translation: CAGSLVALPYEQYF.

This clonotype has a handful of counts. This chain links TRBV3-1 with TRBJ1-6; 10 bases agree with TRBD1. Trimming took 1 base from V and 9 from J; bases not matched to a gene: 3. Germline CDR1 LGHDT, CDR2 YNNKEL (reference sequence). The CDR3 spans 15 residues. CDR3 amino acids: CASSQGQGAGSPLHF. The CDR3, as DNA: TGTGCCAGCAGCCAAGGACAGGGGGCAGGTTCACCCCTCCACTTT.

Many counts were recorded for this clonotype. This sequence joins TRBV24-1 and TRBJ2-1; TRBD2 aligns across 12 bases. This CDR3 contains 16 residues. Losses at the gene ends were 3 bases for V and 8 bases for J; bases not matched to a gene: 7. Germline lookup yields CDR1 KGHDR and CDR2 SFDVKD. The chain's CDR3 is CATSDARLAGVYEQFF. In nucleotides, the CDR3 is TGTGCCACCAGTGATGCCCGACTAGCGGGAGTGTATGAGCAGTTCTTC.